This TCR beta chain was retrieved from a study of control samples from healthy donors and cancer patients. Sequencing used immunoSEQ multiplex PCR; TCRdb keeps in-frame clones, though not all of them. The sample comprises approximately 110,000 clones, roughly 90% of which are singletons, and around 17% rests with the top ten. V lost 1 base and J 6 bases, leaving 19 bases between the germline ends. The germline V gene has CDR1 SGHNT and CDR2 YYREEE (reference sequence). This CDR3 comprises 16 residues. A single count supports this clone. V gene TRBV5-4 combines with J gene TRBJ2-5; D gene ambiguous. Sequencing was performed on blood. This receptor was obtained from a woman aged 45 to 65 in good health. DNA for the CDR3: TGTGCCAGCAGCTTGTCATTCGGCCTAAGGGTTAAGACCCAGTACTTC. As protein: CASSLSFGLRVKTQYF.